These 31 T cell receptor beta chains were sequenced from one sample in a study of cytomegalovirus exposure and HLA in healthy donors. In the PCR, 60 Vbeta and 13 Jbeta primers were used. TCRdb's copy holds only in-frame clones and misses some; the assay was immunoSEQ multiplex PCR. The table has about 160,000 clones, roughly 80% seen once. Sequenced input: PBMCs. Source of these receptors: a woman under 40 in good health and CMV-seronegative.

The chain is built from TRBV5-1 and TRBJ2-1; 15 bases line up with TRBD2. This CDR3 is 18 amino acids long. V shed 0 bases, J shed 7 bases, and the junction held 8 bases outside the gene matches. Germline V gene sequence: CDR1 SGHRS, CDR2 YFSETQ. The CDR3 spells CASSLGTSGGARRNEQFF. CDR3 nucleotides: TGCGCCAGCAGCTTGGGGACTAGCGGGGGGGCTAGGCGGAATGAGCAGTTCTTC.

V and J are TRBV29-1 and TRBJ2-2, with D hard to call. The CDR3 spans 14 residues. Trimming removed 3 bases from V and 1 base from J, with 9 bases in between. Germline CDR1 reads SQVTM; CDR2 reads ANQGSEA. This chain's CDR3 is CSVDSSGNTGELFF. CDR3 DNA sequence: TGCAGCGTTGATTCCAGTGGGAACACCGGGGAGCTGTTTTTT.

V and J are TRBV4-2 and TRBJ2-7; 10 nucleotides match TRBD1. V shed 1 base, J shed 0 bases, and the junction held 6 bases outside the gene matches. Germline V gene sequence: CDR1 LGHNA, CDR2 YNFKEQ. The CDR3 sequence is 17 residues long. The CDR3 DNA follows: TGTGCCAGCAGCCAAGTGGGCGGACAGGGGGGCTCCTACGAGCAGTACTTC. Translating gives CASSQVGGQGGSYEQYF.

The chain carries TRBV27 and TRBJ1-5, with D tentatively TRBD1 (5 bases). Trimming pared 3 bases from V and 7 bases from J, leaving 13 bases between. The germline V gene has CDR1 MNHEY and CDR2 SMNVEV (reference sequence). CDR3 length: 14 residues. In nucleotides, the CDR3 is TGTGCCAGCAGTTTCTCTGGAGGGACCCAGCCCCAGCATTTT. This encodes CASSFSGGTQPQHF.

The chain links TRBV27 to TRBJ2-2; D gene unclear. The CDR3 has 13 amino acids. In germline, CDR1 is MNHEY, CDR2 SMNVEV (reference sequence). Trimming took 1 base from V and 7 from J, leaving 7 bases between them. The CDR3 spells CASSLLGLGELFF. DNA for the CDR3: TGTGCCAGCAGTTTATTGGGCCTCGGGGAGCTGTTTTTT.

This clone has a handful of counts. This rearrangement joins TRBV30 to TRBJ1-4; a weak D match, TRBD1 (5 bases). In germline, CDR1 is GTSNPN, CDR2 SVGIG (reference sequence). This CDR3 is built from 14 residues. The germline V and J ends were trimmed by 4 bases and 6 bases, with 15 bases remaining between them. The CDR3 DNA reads TGTGCCTGGAAGGGCAGGGTATTCGATGAAAAACTGTTTTTT. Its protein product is CAWKGRVFDEKLFF. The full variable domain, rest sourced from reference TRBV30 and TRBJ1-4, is SQTIHQWPATLVQPVGSPLSLECTVEGTSNPNLYWYRQAAGRGLQLLFYSVGIGQISSEVPQNLSASRPQDRQFILSSKKLLLSDSGFYLCAWKGRVFDEKLFFGSGTQLSVL.

This chain's CDR3 is CASSQPLTGGFVNTEAFF. CDR3 coding DNA: TGTGCCAGCAGCCAACCCTTGACAGGGGGCTTTGTGAACACTGAAGCTTTCTTT. J is TRBJ1-1 and V is TRBV4-2; 10 bases match TRBD1. After removal of 2 bases from V and 0 bases from J, the junction contained 9 bases not matched to a gene. This CDR3 region has 18 residues. Germline values: CDR1 LGHNA, CDR2 YNFKEQ.

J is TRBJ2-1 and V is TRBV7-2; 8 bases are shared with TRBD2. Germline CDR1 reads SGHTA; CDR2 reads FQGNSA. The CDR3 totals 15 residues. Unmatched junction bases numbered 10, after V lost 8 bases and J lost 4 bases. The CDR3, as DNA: TGTGCCAGCTCAGCCGGCGGGGGGCGTTACAATGAGCAGTTCTTC. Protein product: CASSAGGGRYNEQFF.

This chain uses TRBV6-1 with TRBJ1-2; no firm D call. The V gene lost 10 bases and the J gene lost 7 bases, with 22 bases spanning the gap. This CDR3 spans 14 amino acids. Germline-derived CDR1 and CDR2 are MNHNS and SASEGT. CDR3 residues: CAIPIQAGARGYTF. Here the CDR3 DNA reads TGTGCCATCCCTATTCAGGCGGGAGCCCGTGGCTACACCTTC.

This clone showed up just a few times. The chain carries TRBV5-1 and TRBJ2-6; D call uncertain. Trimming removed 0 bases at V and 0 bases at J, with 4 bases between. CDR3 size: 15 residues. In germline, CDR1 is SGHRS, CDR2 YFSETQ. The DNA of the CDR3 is TGCGCCAGCAGCTTGGAAGCCTCTGGGGCCAACGTCCTGACTTTC. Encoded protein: CASSLEASGANVLTF.

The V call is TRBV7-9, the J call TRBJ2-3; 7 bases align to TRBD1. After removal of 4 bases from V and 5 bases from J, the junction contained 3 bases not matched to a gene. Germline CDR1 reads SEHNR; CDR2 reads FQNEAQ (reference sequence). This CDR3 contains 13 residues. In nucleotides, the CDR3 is TGTGCCAGCAGCTGGGACAGTCTAGATACGCAGTATTTT. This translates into CASSWDSLDTQYF.

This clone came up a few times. The CDR3 reads CASAEQGIGYEQYF. In nucleotides, the CDR3 is TGTGCCAGCGCCGAACAGGGGATAGGCTACGAGCAGTACTTC. The chain combines TRBV27 with TRBJ2-7; 7 nucleotides agree with TRBD1. The length of the CDR3 is 14 residues. J gave up 3 bases and V 8 bases, and 10 bases lay outside the gene matches. Germline values: CDR1 MNHEY, CDR2 SMNVEV (reference sequence).

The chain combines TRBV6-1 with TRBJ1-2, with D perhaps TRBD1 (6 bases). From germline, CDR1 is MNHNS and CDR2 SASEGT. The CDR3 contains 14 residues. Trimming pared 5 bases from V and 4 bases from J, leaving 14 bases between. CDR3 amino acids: CASSSVQGAYGYTF. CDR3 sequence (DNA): TGTGCCAGCAGTTCGGTACAGGGTGCCTATGGCTACACCTTC.

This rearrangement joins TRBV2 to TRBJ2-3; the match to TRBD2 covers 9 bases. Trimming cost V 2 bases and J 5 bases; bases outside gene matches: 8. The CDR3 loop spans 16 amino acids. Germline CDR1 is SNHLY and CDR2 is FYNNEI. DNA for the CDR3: TGTGCCAGCAGTGAATGGGGCGGGGGGGTTAGAGATACGCAGTATTTT. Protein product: CASSEWGGGVRDTQYF. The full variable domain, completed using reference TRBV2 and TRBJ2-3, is EPEVTQTPSHQVTQMGQEVILRCVPISNHLYFYWYRQILGQKVEFLVSFYNNEISEKSEIFDDQFSVERPDGSNFTLKIRSTKLEDSAMYFCASSEWGGGVRDTQYFGPGTRLTVL.

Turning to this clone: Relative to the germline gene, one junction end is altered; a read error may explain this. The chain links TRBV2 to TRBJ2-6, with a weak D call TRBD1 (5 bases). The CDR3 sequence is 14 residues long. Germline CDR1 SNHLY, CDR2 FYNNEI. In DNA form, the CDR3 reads TGTGCCAGCAGTGACAGGTCTGGGGCCAACGGCCTGACTTTC. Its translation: CASSDRSGANGLTF. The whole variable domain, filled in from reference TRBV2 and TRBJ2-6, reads EPEVTQTPSHQVTQMGQEVILRCVPISNHLYFYWYRQILGQKVEFLVSFYNNEISEKSEIFDDQFSVERPDGSNFTLKIRSTKLEDSAMYFCASSDRSGANGLTFGAGSRLTVL.

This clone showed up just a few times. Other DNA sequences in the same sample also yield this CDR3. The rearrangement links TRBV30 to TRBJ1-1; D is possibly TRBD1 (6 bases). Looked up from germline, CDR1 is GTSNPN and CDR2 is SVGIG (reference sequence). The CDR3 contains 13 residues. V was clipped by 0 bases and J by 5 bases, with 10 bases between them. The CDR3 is CAWSVQRGTEAFF. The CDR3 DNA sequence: TGTGCCTGGAGTGTACAAAGGGGGACTGAAGCTTTCTTT.

CDR3 protein: CASSKVRQGGRETQYF. The CDR3 DNA sequence: TGTGCCAGCAGCAAAGTCAGACAGGGTGGCAGGGAGACCCAGTACTTC. This chain uses TRBV21-1 with TRBJ2-5; whether TRBD1, the table's D call, matches the DNA was not checked. TRBV21-1 is a pseudogene locus. There are 16 residues in the CDR3.

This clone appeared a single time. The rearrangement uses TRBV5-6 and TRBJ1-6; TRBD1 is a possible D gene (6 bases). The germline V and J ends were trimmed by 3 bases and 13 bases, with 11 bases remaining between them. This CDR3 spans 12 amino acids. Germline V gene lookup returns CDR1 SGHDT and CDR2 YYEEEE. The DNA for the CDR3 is TGTGCCAGCAGCTATCCAGGGGCGCCCCTCCACTTT. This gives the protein CASSYPGAPLHF.

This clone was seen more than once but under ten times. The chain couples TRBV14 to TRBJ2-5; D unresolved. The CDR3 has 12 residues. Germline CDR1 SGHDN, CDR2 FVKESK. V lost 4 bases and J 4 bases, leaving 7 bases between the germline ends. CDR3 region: CASSLFRETQYF. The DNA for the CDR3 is TGTGCCAGCAGCCTTTTCCGAGAGACCCAGTACTTC.

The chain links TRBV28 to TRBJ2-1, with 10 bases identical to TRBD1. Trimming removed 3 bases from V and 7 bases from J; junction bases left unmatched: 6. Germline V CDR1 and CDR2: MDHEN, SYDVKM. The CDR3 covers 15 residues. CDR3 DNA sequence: TGTGCCAGCAGTTTGGGACAGGGGATAAATAATGAGCAGTTCTTC. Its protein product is CASSLGQGINNEQFF. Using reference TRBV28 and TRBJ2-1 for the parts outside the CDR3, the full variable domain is DVKVTQSSRYLVKRTGEKVFLECVQDMDHENMFWYRQDPGLGLRLIYFSYDVKMKEKGDIPEGYSVSREKKERFSLILESASTNQTSMYLCASSLGQGINNEQFFGPGTRLTVL.

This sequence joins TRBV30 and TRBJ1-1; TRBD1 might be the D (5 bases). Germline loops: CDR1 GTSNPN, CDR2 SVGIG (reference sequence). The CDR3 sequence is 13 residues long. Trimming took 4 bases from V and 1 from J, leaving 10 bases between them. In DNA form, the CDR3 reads TGTGCCTGGAACGGGGGGAGGAACACTGAAGCTTTCTTT. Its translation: CAWNGGRNTEAFF.

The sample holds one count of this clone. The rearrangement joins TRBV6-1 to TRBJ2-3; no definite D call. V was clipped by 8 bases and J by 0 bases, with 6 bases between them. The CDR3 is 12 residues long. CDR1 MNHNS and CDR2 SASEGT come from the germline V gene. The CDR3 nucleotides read TGTGCCAGCGAGTGGAGCACAGATACGCAGTATTTT. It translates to CASEWSTDTQYF.

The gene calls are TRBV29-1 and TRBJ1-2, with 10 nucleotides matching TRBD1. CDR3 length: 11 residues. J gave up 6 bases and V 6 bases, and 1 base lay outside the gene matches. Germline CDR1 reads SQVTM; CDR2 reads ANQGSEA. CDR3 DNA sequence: TGCAGCGTCGGACAGGGGGATGGCTACACCTTC. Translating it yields CSVGQGDGYTF.

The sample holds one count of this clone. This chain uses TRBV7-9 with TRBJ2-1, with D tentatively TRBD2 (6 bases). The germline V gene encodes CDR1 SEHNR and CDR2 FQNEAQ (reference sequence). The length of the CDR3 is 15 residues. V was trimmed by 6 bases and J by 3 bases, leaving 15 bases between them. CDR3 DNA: TGTGCCAGCAGATCCGGGACTTTCCTCTACAATGAGCAGTTCTTC. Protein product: CASRSGTFLYNEQFF.

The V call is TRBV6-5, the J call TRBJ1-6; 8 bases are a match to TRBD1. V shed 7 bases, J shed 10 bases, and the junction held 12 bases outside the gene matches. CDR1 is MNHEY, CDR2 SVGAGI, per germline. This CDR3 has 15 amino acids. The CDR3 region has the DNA TGTGCCAGCAACGGACAGGGAAGGGCGGGCTCACCCCTCCACTTT. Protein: CASNGQGRAGSPLHF.

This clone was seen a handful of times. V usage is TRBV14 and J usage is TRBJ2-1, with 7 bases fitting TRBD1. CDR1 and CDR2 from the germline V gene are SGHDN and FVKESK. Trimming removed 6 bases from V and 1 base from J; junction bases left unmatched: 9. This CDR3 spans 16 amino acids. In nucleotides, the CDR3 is TGTGCCAGCAGTCCTCCGGGACAGCTTTCCTACAATGAGCAGTTCTTC. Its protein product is CASSPPGQLSYNEQFF.

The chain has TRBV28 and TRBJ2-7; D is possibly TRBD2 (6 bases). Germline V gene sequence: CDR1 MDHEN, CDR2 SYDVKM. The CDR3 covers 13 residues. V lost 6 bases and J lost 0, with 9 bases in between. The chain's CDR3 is CASSFSGSYEQYF. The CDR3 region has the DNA TGTGCCAGCAGCTTTAGCGGCTCCTACGAGCAGTACTTC.

CDR3 protein: CASSLSFGEQYF. The CDR3 bases are TGTGCCAGCAGCCTATCCTTCGGGGAGCAGTACTTC. The V call is TRBV28, the J call TRBJ2-7, with unresolved D. There are 12 residues in the CDR3. Germline CDR1 is MDHEN and CDR2 is SYDVKM. Trimming shortened V by 6 bases and J by 7 bases, and 13 bases separated the two germline ends.

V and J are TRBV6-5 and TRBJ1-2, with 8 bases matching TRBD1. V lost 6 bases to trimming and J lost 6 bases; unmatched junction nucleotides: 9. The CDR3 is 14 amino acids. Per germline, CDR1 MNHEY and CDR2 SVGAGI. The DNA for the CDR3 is TGTGCCAGCAGGCAGAGGGACAGGACGAATGGCTACACCTTC. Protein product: CASRQRDRTNGYTF.

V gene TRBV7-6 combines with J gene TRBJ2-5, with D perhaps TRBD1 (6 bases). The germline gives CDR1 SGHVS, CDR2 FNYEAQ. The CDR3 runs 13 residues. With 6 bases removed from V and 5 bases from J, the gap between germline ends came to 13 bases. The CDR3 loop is CASSVHREETQYF. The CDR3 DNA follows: TGTGCCAGCAGTGTGCACAGGGAGGAGACCCAGTACTTC.

The CDR3: CATSRDLLAGGTDTQYF. In nucleotides, the CDR3 is TGTGCCACCAGCAGGGATCTACTAGCGGGGGGCACAGATACGCAGTATTTT. This sequence joins TRBV15 and TRBJ2-3, with TRBD2 identical over 11 bases. CDR1 is LNHNV and CDR2 is YYDKDF in the germline V gene (reference sequence). The CDR3 is 17 amino acids. With 3 bases clipped from V and 1 base from J, the junction kept 6 bases outside the gene matches. Full variable domain (missing parts from reference TRBV15 and TRBJ2-3): DAMVIQNPRYQVTQFGKPVTLSCSQTLNHNVMYWYQQKSSQAPKLLFHYYDKDFNNEADTPDNFQSRRPNTSFCFLDIRSPGLGDTAMYLCATSRDLLAGGTDTQYFGPGTRLTVL.